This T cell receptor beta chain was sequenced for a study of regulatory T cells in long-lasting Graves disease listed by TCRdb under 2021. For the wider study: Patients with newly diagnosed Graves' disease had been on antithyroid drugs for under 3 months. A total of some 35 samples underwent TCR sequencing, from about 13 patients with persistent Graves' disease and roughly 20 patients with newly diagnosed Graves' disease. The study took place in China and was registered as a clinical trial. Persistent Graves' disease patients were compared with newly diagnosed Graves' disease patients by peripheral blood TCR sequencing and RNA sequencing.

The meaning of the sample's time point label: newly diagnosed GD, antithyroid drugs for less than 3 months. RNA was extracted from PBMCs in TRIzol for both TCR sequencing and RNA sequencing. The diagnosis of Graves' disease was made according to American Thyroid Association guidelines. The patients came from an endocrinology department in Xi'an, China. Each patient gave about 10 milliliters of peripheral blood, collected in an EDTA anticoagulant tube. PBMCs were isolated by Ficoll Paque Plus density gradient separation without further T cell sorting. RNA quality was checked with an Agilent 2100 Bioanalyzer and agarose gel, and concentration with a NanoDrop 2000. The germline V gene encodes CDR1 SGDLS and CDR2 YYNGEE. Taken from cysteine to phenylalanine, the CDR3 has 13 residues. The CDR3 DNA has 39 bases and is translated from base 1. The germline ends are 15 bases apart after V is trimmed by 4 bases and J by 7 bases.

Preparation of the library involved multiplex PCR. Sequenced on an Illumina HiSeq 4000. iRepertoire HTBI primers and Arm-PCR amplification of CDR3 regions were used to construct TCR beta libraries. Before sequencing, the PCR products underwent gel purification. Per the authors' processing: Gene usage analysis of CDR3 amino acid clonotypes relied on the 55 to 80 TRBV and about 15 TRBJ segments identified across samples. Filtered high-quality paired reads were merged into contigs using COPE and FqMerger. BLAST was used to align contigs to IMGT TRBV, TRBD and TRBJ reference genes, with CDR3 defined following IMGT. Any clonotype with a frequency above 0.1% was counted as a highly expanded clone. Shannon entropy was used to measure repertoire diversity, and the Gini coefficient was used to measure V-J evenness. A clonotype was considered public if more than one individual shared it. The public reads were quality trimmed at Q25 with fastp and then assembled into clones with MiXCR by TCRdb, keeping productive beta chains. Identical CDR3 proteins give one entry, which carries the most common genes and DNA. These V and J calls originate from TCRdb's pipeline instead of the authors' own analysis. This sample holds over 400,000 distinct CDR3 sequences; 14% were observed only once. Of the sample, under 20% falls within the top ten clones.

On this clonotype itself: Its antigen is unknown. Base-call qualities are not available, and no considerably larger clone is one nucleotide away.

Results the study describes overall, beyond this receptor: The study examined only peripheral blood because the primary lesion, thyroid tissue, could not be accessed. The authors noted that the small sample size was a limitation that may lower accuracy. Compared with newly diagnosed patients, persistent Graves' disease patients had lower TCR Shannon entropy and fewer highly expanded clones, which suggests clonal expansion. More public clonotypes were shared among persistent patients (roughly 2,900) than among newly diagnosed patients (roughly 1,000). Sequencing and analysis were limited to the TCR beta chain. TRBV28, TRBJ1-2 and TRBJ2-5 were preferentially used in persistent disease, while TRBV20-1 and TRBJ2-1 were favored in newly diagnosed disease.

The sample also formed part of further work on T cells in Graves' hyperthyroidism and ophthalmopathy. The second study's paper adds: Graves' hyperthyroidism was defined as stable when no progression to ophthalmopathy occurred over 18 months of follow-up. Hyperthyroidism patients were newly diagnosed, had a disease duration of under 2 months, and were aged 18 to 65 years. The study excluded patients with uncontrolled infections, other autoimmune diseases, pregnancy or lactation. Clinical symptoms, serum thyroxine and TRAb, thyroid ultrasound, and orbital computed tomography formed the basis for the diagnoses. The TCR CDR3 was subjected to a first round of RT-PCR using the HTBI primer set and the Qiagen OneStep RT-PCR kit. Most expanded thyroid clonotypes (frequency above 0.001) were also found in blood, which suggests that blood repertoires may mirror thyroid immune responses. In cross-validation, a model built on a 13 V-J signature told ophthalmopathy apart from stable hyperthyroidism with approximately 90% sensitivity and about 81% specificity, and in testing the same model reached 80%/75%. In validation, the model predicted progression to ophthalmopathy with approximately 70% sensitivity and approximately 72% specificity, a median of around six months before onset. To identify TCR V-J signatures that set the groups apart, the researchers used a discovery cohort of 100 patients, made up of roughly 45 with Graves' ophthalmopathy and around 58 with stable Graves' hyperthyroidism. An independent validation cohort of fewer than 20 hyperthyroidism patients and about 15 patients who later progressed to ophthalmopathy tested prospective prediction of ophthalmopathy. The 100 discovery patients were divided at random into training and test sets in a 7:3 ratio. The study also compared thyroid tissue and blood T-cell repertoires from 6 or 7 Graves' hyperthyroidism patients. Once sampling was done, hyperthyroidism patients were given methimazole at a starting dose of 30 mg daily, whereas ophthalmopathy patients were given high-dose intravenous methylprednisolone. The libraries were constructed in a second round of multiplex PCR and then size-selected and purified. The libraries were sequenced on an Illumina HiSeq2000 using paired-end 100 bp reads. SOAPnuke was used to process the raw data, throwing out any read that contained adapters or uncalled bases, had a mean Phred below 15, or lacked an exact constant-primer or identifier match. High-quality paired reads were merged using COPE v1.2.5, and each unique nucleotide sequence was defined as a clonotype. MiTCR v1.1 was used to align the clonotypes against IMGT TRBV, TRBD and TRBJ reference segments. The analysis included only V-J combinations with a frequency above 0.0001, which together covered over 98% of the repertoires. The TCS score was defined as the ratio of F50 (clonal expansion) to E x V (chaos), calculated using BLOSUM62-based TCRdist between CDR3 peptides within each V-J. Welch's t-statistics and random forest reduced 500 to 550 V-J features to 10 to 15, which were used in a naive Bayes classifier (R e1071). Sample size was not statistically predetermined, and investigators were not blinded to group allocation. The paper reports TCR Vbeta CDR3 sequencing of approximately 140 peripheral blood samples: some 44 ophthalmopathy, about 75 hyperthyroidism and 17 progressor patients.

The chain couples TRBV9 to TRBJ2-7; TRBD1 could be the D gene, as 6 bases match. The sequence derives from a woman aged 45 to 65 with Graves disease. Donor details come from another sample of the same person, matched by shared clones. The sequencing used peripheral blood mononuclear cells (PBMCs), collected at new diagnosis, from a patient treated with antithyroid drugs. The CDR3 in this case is CASSPGGLEEQYF. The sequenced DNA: TGTGCCAGCAGCCCTGGGGGCCTAGAGGAGCAGTACTTC.